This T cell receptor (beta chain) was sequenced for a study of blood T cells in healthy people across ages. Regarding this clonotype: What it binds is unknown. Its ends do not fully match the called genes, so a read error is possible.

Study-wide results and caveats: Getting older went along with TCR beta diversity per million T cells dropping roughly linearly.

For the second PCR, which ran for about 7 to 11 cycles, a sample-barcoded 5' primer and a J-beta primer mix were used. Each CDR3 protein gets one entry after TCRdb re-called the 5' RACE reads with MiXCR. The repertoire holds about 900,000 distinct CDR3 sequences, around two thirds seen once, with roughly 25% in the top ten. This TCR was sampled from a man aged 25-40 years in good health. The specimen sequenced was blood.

The CDR3 here is CACSVMFTGNSGANVLTF. CDR3 DNA sequence: TGTGCCTGCAGCGTTATGTTCACGGGAAACTCTGGGGCCAACGTCCTGACTTTC. The chain links TRBV9 to TRBJ2-6; weak D call: TRBD2 (5 bases). Germline V gene data show CDR1 as SGDLS and CDR2 as YYNGEE. The CDR3 contains 18 residues. The whole variable domain, filled in from reference TRBV9 and TRBJ2-6, reads DSGVTQTPKHLITATGQRVTLRCSPRSGDLSVYWYQQSLDQGLQFLIQYYNGEERAKGNILERFSAQQFPDLHSELNLSSLELGDSALYFCACSVMFTGNSGANVLTFGAGSRLTVL.